This T cell receptor beta chain stems from a study of lymphopenia after photon versus proton radiotherapy. With 3 bases removed from V and 1 base from J, the gap between germline ends came to 10 bases. The CDR3 consists of 14 residues. The germline gives CDR1 LNHDA, CDR2 SQIVND (reference sequence). The table came from immunoSEQ multiplex PCR; TCRdb's copy has only in-frame clones and leaves some out. The profile shows about 40,000 clones, 85% to 90% of them singletons. The receptor was isolated from a woman between 65 and 79 years old with pancreatic cancer. Some clones in this sample may be carry-over from other donors' samples. The chain uses TRBV19 and TRBJ2-7; D may be TRBD1 or TRBD2 (5 bases each). The sample in question was peripheral blood, obtained from a patient treated with proton-based radiotherapy. The CDR3 loop reads CASSIRDDSYEQYF. For the CDR3, the DNA is TGTGCCAGTAGTATTCGGGACGATTCCTACGAGCAGTACTTC.